This TCR beta chain was captured by sequencing in a study of blood T cell repertoires in COVID-19. Study context: T cells, B-cell-depleted T cells, or PBMCs provided the cDNA or gDNA that served as material.

Unmatched junction bases numbered 8, after V lost 5 bases and J lost 11 bases. Germline V gene sequence: CDR1 MDHEN, CDR2 SYDVKM. This CDR3 is 14 amino acids long. Repertoires were generated with immunoSEQ multiplex PCR, while TCRdb's copy carries only in-frame clones and drops some. The sample shows around 230,000 clones, about 91% of them seen only once. The origin of this receptor is a young man with acute COVID-19. J is TRBJ1-4 and V is TRBV28; TRBD1 agrees at 10 bases. Material: PBMCs or T cells enriched from blood (not recorded which). The CDR3 region has the DNA TGTGCCAGCAGTCCCCGACAGGGGGCGCAGAAACTGTTTTTT. Translation gives CASSPRQGAQKLFF. Based on the CDR3 plus reference TRBV28 and TRBJ1-4, the full variable domain is DVKVTQSSRYLVKRTGEKVFLECVQDMDHENMFWYRQDPGLGLRLIYFSYDVKMKEKGDIPEGYSVSREKKERFSLILESASTNQTSMYLCASSPRQGAQKLFFGSGTQLSVL.